Described below is a single T cell receptor beta chain sequence and its context. Trimming took 5 bases from V and 10 from J, leaving 15 bases between them. The CDR3 is 13 residues long. The sample belongs to a study of blood T cell repertoires in COVID-19. Data came from immunoSEQ multiplex PCR; TCRdb stores just in-frame clones and leaves some out. The sample consists of 200,000 to 250,000 clones, 80% of them appearing once. This sequence was found in a man aged 25-45 years with acute COVID-19. The sequencing sample was made of PBMCs or T cells enriched from blood (not recorded which). The chain recombines TRBV12-3 or TRBV12-4 with TRBJ2-1; D may be TRBD2 (5 bases). CDR3 coding DNA: TGTGCCAGCAGTCCATCCAGGACTTTGGAGCAGTTCTTC. It yields the protein CASSPSRTLEQFF.